Shown below are 2 T cell receptor beta chains from a single sample sequenced in a study of T cell repertoires in cytomegalovirus infection. Their antigens are not known. TCRdb redid the calling of the reads with MiXCR, one entry per CDR3 protein. The sample shows about 900,000 distinct CDR3 sequences, roughly a third of them seen only once. The source was cultured CD8+ T cells from PBMCs, collected from culture after CMV antigen stimulation. The receptors were gathered from a human donor in good health (CMV status not recorded). Some clones in this sample may be carry-over from other donors' samples.

This clonotype has a count of ten or more. V gene TRBV7-6 combines with J gene TRBJ2-2, with 9 bases aligning to TRBD1. Germline V gene sequence: CDR1 SGHVS, CDR2 FNYEAQ. The CDR3 has 14 amino acids. J gave up 9 bases and V 5 bases, and 7 bases lay outside the gene matches. The CDR3 loop is CASSLTGGSRELFF. In nucleotides, the CDR3 is TGTGCCAGCAGCCTAACAGGGGGCTCGAGGGAGCTGTTTTTT.

This clonotype was seen only a few times. CDR3 loop: CASSRDLETQYF. The CDR3 DNA reads as TGTGCCAGCAGCCGCGACCTGGAGACCCAGTACTTC. The V and J genes are TRBV12-3 or TRBV12-4 and TRBJ2-5, with unresolved D. The V end lost 6 bases, the J end lost 5 bases, and 10 bases lay between the germline ends. The CDR3 runs 12 residues.